The 25 T cell receptor beta chains in this list originate from one sample, sequenced in a study of T cell repertoires in cytomegalovirus infection. MiXCR, run by TCRdb on the reads, gives a single entry per CDR3 protein. This table holds nearly 650,000 distinct CDR3 sequences, 24% found once. Sequencing was done on a sample of CD8+ T cells from PBMCs. All receptors derive from a human donor in good health (CMV status not recorded). Some clones in this sample may be carry-over from other donors' samples.

This clonotype was recorded many times. V is TRBV7-9 and J is TRBJ2-6; tentatively, D is TRBD1 or TRBD2 (6 bases each). CDR3 size: 17 residues. V was trimmed by 0 bases and J by 4 bases, leaving 13 bases between them. Looked up from germline, CDR1 is SEHNR and CDR2 is FQNEAQ (reference sequence). Here the CDR3 DNA reads TGTGCCAGCAGCTTAGCGGGGGGCCTCTCCGGGGCCAACGTCCTGACTTTC. It encodes CASSLAGGLSGANVLTF.

This clonotype appeared many times. The gene calls are TRBV7-9 and TRBJ1-2; 9 bases line up with TRBD1. Germline lookup yields CDR1 SEHNR and CDR2 FQNEAQ (reference sequence). Trimming cost V 5 bases and J 7 bases; bases outside gene matches: 11. The CDR3 length is 15 residues. The CDR3 is CASSGSTGGFGGYTF. CDR3 bases: TGTGCCAGCAGCGGCTCTACAGGGGGCTTCGGTGGCTACACCTTC.

With regard to this clonotype: This could be a read error, since a much larger clone is one nucleotide away. The V gene is TRBV7-8, the J gene TRBJ2-1, with D uncertain. The germline V gene encodes CDR1 SGHVS and CDR2 FQNEAQ. Trimming left V 11 bases short and J 7 bases short, with 15 bases between. There are 12 residues in the CDR3. CDR3 in amino acids: CASYLMGNEQFF. The CDR3 nucleotides are TGTGCCTCTTACCTCATGGGGAATGAGCAGTTCTTC.

This clonotype occurred many times. V gene TRBV7-2 combines with J gene TRBJ2-3; 10 nucleotides line up with TRBD2. The CDR3 totals 15 residues. Germline assignment: CDR1 SGHTA and CDR2 FQGNSA. V was clipped by 5 bases and J by 1 base; unmatched bases: 3. CDR3 protein: CASSKGTSGTDTQYF. DNA for the CDR3: TGTGCCAGCAGCAAAGGGACTAGCGGCACAGATACGCAGTATTTT.

The gene calls are TRBV28 and TRBJ2-2, with 9 bases that match TRBD2. The V gene end was trimmed by 3 bases and the J gene end by 4 bases; junction bases not matched to a gene: 9. Germline lookup yields CDR1 MDHEN and CDR2 SYDVKM. CDR3 size: 17 residues. For the CDR3, the DNA is TGTGCCAGCAGTTTTGTAGCGGGGGCCTCGGGCACCGGGGAGCTGTTTTTT. Protein: CASSFVAGASGTGELFF.

As to this clonotype: An end of the junction does not agree with germline; a read error may underlie this. The chain recombines TRBV6-6 with TRBJ1-2, with 7 bases matching TRBD1. The germline V gene has CDR1 MNHNY and CDR2 SVGAGI (reference sequence). The CDR3 is 16 amino acids. CDR3 in DNA: TGTGCCACCAGTTACTCAGGGGGGCTTTATTACTATGGCTACACCTTC. This sequence encodes CATSYSGGLYYYGYTF.

CDR3: CASSLLDRGYNEQFF. In nucleotides, the CDR3 is TGTGCCAGCAGTTTACTCGACAGGGGATACAATGAGCAGTTCTTC. The rearrangement uses TRBV28 and TRBJ2-1, with 8 nucleotides matching TRBD1. Germline CDR1 is MDHEN and CDR2 is SYDVKM. The length of the CDR3 is 15 residues. V gave up 2 bases and J gave up 4 bases; unmatched junction bases: 4.

This clonotype came up many times. The genes are TRBV7-8 and TRBJ2-2; a possible D gene is TRBD1 (5 bases). Germline V gives CDR1 SGHVS, CDR2 FQNEAQ. Trimming removed 5 bases at V and 4 bases at J, with 20 bases between. This CDR3 is built from 17 residues. The CDR3 sequence is CASSQIIFQGFTGELFF. Written as DNA, the CDR3 is TGTGCCAGCAGCCAAATTATTTTCCAGGGTTTCACCGGGGAGCTGTTTTTT.

This clonotype was counted only a few times. The chain couples TRBV2 to TRBJ2-1, with D hard to call. V lost 2 bases to trimming and J lost 5 bases, with 7 bases between them. The CDR3 length is 13 residues. Germline V CDR1 and CDR2: SNHLY, FYNNEI. The CDR3 nucleotides are TGTGCCAGCAGTGAACCCGAGAACAATGAGCAGTTCTTC. Residues: CASSEPENNEQFF.

Ten or more counts support this clonotype. The chain employs TRBV7-6 and TRBJ1-1; no reliable D call. The CDR3 has 15 residues. Germline CDR1 is SGHVS and CDR2 is FNYEAQ. V lost 1 base, J lost 1 base, and 10 bases lay in between. CDR3 sequence: CASSLGAGRNTEAFF. Here the CDR3 DNA reads TGTGCCAGCAGCTTAGGTGCGGGGAGGAACACTGAAGCTTTCTTT.

This clonotype was counted at least ten times. The chain is built from TRBV7-8 and TRBJ2-1; D ambiguous. Germline V lookup: CDR1 SGHVS, CDR2 FQNEAQ. Trimming removed 5 bases at V and 4 bases at J, with 9 bases between. The CDR3 extends over 13 amino acids. The CDR3 sequence is CASSPRRYNEQFF. The CDR3 DNA sequence: TGTGCCAGCAGCCCCCGACGTTACAATGAGCAGTTCTTC.

The gene calls are TRBV15 and TRBJ1-3; D gene unclear. This CDR3 is 14 amino acids long. The V end was cut by 5 bases, the J end by 6 bases, with 14 bases between. CDR1 and CDR2 from the germline V gene are LNHNV and YYDKDF (reference sequence). The CDR3 region has the DNA TGTGCCACCAGCCCTGGGCCATCCCCAAACACCATATATTTT. Translated: CATSPGPSPNTIYF.

The chain links TRBV5-1 to TRBJ2-1; tentative D call: TRBD1 (5 bases). Trimming left V 7 bases short and J 7 bases short, with 9 bases between. This CDR3 has 11 amino acids. Germline lookup yields CDR1 SGHRS and CDR2 YFSETQ. CDR3: CASQGENEQFF. The CDR3 DNA sequence: TGCGCCAGCCAAGGGGAAAATGAGCAGTTCTTC.

Details on this clonotype: The final CDR3 position lacks the conserved phenylalanine or tryptophan, pointing to a likely read error. The chain links TRBV20-1 to TRBJ1-1; unclear D gene. V was pared by 6 bases and J by 5 bases, with 13 bases between. The CDR3 totals 12 residues. Germline V gives CDR1 DFQATT, CDR2 SNEGSKA (reference sequence). CDR3 sequence (DNA): TGCAGTGCCCCCCTTTTTGGGACTGAAGCTTTCCTT. Translation: CSAPLFGTEAFL.

This clonotype occurred a few times. The chain combines TRBV28 with TRBJ1-2; D unclear. Germline V gene lookup returns CDR1 MDHEN and CDR2 SYDVKM. The V and J ends lost 3 bases and 4 bases respectively, with 9 bases between them. There are 13 residues in the CDR3. CDR3 sequence reads: CASSFLGFYGYTF. The CDR3 coding sequence is TGTGCCAGCAGTTTTTTGGGGTTCTATGGCTACACCTTC.

With regard to this clonotype: A read error is possible here, since a much larger clone lies one base away. The J gene is TRBJ2-7, the V gene TRBV6-5, with 11 nucleotides matching TRBD2. This CDR3 comprises 18 residues. Germline V gene sequence: CDR1 MNHEY, CDR2 SVGAGI. V trimming: 4 bases; J trimming: 4 bases; junction bases outside the gene matches: 15. The CDR3 bases are TGTGCCAGCAGTTTATTACCTCCCGAGACTAGCGGGGTGTACGAGCAGTACGTC. Protein product: CASSLLPPETSGVYEQYV.

The rearrangement uses TRBV3-1 and TRBJ1-2, with a weak D call TRBD1 (6 bases). Between the trimmed V and J ends, which lost 1 base and 3 bases, there was a span of 9 bases. The germline V gene has CDR1 LGHDT and CDR2 YNNKEL (reference sequence). CDR3 length equals 14 residues. The chain's CDR3 is CASSQAGTHYGYTF. CDR3 nucleotides: TGTGCCAGCAGCCAAGCCGGGACACACTATGGCTACACCTTC. The full variable domain, completed using reference TRBV3-1 and TRBJ1-2, is DTAVSQTPKYLVTQMGNDKSIKCEQNLGHDTMYWYKQDSKKFLKIMFSYNNKELIINETVPNRFSPKSPDKAHLNLHINSLELGDSAVYFCASSQAGTHYGYTFGSGTRLTVV.

CDR3 DNA sequence: TGCAGCGTTGTGGATGGCACTGAAGCTTTCTTT. Its protein is CSVVDGTEAFF. The gene calls are TRBV29-1 and TRBJ1-1, with unresolved D. The CDR3 runs 11 residues. In germline, CDR1 is SQVTM, CDR2 ANQGSEA. Trimming took off 4 bases at V and 4 bases at J, with 7 bases between the two ends.

The sample holds many counts of this clonotype. The rearrangement links TRBV6-2 or TRBV6-3 to TRBJ2-7; a possible D gene is TRBD2 (6 bases). CDR3 length equals 14 residues. Germline assignment: CDR1 MNHEY and CDR2 SVGEGT. The V gene lost 6 bases and the J gene lost 4 bases, with 16 bases spanning the gap. Here the CDR3 reads CASRTAGLKYEQYV. The CDR3 DNA reads as TGTGCCAGCAGGACTGCGGGACTTAAGTACGAGCAGTACGTC.

This clonotype has at least ten counts. The J gene is TRBJ1-1, the V gene TRBV7-2; D is ambiguous. The CDR3 contains 13 residues. Trimming shortened V by 4 bases and J by 4 bases, and 10 bases separated the two germline ends. The V gene's germline CDR1 is SGHTA and CDR2 FQGNSA. CDR3 in amino acids: CASSYPVVTEAFF. In DNA, the CDR3 is TGTGCCAGCAGCTATCCAGTGGTCACTGAAGCTTTCTTT.

This rearrangement joins TRBV20-1 to TRBJ2-3; a weak D match, TRBD1 (6 bases). Germline V gene data show CDR1 as DFQATT and CDR2 as SNEGSKA (reference sequence). The CDR3 consists of 15 residues. Trimming cost V 6 bases and J 3 bases, with 19 bases left between them. CDR3 sequence: CSALGGGSGTDTQYF. The CDR3 coding sequence is TGCAGTGCCCTGGGTGGGGGCAGTGGAACAGATACGCAGTATTTT.

For this clonotype: Given a much more abundant clone one base away, this may be a read error. V and J are TRBV25-1 and TRBJ1-6; unclear D gene. The CDR3 runs 15 residues. Germline CDR1 reads MGHDK; CDR2 reads SYGVNS. The CDR3 nucleotides are TGTGTCAGCAGTAGCCCTGGACGGAATAATTCACCCCTCCACTTT. Translating it yields CVSSSPGRNNSPLHF.

The sample holds many counts of this clonotype. This sequence joins TRBV7-8 and TRBJ2-7; 7 bases are a match to TRBD1. Looked up from germline, CDR1 is SGHVS and CDR2 is FQNEAQ. The J segment lost 0 bases and the V segment lost 3 bases, leaving 11 bases of the junction unmatched. This CDR3 has 17 residues. CDR3 in amino acids: CASSFEFAGGSSYEQYV. The CDR3 DNA reads TGTGCCAGCAGCTTCGAGTTTGCAGGGGGATCCTCCTACGAGCAGTACGTC.

V and J are TRBV6-2 or TRBV6-3 and TRBJ2-2; D remains unclear. This CDR3 has 17 residues. V was cut by 7 bases and J by 7 bases, with 25 bases left in between. Germline CDR1 and CDR2: MNHEY and SVGEGT. The DNA for the CDR3 is TGTGCCAGCATCCCCCCGGACCAAATAAAATTGGGCGGGGAGCTGTTTTTT. It yields the protein CASIPPDQIKLGGELFF.

J is TRBJ1-1 and V is TRBV29-1, with no clear D. This CDR3 is built from 12 residues. The V end lost 6 bases, the J end lost 6 bases, and 14 bases lay between the germline ends. CDR1 and CDR2 from the germline V gene are SQVTM and ANQGSEA. For the CDR3, the DNA is TGCAGCGTCGCACAGATAGCTGCTGAAGCTTTCTTT. Residues: CSVAQIAAEAFF.